This TCR beta chain was captured in a study of T-cell memory formation after mild COVID-19. Findings and limits, study-wide: Chiefly within CM and EM were the contracting CD4+ clones; CD8+ ones were within EMRA.

Trimming took 4 bases from V and 5 from J, leaving 27 bases between them. The CDR3 is 18 amino acids. The V gene's germline CDR1 is SGHRS and CDR2 YFSETQ. Turning to this clonotype: What it recognizes is unknown.

From the 5' RACE reads, TCRdb called clonotypes with MiXCR, one entry per CDR3 protein. The sample yields 470,000 or so distinct CDR3 sequences, approximately 18% seen once. Sequenced input: PBMCs or a T cell subset sorted from them (not recorded which). V and J are TRBV5-1 and TRBJ2-5; D is unclear. This clonotype was sampled from an adult woman who had mild COVID-19 (a few samples of this study predate the infection). Cell type and time point are not known. The CDR3 coding sequence is TGCGCCAGCAGCGCGAGGTTCGGGCCCAGGCGCCCCGGGGAGACCCAGTACTTC. Translating it yields CASSARFGPRRPGETQYF.